This TCR beta chain was sequenced for a study of T cells in Graves' hyperthyroidism and ophthalmopathy. Germline CDR1 reads SGHTA; CDR2 reads FQGNSA. There are 16 residues in the CDR3. RNA transcripts gave rise to amplified TCR beta CDR3 regions. The HTBI primer set served for first-round RT-PCR of the TCR CDR3. Using its own MiXCR run on the multiplex PCR reads, TCRdb lists one record per CDR3 protein. The sample has just under 750,000 distinct CDR3 sequences, 30% to 40% seen once. Note on this clonotype: The junction departs from the called germline gene at one end, perhaps through a read error.

V and J are TRBV7-2 and TRBJ2-3; the D call may be TRBD1 or TRBD2 (5 bases each). Sample: blood. The clonotype comes from a woman between 40 and 55 years old with Graves' hyperthyroidism. The CDR3 bases are TGCGCCAGCAGCTCTCGTAGATCGAGCGGTACAGGTACGCAGTATTTT. It yields the protein CASSSRRSSGTGTQYF. Combining the CDR3 with reference TRBV7-2 and TRBJ2-3 gives the whole variable domain GAGVSQSPSNKVTEKGKDVELRCDPISGHTALYWYRQSLGQGLEFLIYFQGNSAPDKSGLPSDRFSAERTGGSVSTLTIQRTQQEDSAVYLCASSSRRSSGTGTQYFGPGTRLTVL.